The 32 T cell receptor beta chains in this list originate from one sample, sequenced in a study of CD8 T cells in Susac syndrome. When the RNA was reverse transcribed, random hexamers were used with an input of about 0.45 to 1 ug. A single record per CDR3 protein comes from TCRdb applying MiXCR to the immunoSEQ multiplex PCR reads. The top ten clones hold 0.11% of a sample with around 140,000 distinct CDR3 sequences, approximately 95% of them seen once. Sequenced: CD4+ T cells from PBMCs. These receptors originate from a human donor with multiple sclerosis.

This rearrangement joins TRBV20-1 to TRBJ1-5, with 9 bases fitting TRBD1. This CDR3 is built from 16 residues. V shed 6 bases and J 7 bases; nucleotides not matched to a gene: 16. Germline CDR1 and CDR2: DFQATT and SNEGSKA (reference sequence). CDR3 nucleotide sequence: TGCAGTGCGCCGGGACAGGGTAATAGTAGGCTGCAGCCCCAGCATTTT. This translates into CSAPGQGNSRLQPQHF.

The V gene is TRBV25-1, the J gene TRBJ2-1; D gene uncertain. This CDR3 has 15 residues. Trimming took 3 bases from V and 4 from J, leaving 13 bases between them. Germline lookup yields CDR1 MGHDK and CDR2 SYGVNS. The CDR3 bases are TGTGCCAGCAGTGACCCGGGTCCCGGGTACAATGAGCAGTTCTTC. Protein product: CASSDPGPGYNEQFF. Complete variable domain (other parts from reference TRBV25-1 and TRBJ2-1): EADIYQTPRYLVIGTGKKITLECSQTMGHDKMYWYQQDPGMELHLIHYSYGVNSTEKGDLSSESTVSRIRTEHFPLTLESARPSHTSQYLCASSDPGPGYNEQFFGPGTRLTVL.

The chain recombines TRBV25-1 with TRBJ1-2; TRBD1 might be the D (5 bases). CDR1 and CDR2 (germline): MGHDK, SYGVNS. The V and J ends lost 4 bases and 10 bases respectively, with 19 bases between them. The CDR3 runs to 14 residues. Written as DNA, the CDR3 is TGTGCCAGCAGTGCTTGGGGCGGAATAGGACTCTACACCTTC. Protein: CASSAWGGIGLYTF.

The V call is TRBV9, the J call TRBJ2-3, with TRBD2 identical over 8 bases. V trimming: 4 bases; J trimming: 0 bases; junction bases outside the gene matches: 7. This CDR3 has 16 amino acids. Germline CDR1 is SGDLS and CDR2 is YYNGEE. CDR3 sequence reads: CASSPSQRGSTDTQYF. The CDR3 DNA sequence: TGTGCCAGCAGCCCGAGTCAGCGGGGGAGCACAGATACGCAGTATTTT.

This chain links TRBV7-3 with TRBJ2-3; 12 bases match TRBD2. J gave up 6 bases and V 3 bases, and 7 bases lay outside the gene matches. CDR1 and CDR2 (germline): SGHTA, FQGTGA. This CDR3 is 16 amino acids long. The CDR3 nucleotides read TGTGCCAGCAGCTTGAGACTAGCGGGAGTCGCGGATACGCAGTATTTT. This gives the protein CASSLRLAGVADTQYF.

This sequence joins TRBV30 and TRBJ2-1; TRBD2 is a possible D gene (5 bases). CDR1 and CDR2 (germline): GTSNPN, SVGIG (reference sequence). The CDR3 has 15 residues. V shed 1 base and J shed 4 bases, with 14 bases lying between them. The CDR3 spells CAWSGFASGYNEQFF. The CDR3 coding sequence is TGTGCCTGGAGTGGGTTTGCGAGCGGTTACAATGAGCAGTTCTTC.

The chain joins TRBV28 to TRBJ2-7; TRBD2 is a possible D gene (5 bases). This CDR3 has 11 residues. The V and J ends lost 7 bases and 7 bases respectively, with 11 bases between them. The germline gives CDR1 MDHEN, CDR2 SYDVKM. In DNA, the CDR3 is TGTGCCAGCAACTCCGGGGTAGAGCAGTACTTC. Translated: CASNSGVEQYF.

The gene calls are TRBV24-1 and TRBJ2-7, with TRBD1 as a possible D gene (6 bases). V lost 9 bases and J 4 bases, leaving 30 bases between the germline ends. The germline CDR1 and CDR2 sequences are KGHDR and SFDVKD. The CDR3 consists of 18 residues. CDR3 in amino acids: CATGFRGRGERSLYEQYF. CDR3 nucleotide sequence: TGTGCCACCGGGTTCAGGGGTCGTGGTGAGAGGAGCCTATACGAGCAGTACTTC.

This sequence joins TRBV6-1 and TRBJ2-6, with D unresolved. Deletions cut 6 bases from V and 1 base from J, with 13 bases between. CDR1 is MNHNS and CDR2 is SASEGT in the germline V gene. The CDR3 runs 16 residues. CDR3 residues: CASSTATVSGANVLTF. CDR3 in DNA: TGTGCCAGCAGCACGGCTACAGTTTCTGGGGCCAACGTCCTGACTTTC.

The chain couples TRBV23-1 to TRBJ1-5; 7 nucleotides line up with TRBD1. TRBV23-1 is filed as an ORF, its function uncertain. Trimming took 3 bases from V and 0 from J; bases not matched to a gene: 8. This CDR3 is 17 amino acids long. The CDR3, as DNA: TGCGCCAGCAGTCACCGCGGACAGGAACCTAGCAATCAGCCCCAGCATTTT. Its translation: CASSHRGQEPSNQPQHF.

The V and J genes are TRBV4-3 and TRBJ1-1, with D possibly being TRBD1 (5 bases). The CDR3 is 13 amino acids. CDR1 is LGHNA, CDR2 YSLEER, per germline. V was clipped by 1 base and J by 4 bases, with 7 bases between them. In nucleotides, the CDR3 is TGCGCCAGCAGCCAAGTGGGGGGCACTGAAGCTTTCTTT. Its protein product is CASSQVGGTEAFF.

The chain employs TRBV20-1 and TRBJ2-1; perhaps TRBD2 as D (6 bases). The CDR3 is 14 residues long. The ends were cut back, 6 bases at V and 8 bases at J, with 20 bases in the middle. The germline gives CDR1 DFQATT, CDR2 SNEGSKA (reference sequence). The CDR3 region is CSAPPVLAGYEQFF. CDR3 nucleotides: TGCAGTGCCCCACCGGTACTAGCCGGCTATGAGCAGTTCTTC.

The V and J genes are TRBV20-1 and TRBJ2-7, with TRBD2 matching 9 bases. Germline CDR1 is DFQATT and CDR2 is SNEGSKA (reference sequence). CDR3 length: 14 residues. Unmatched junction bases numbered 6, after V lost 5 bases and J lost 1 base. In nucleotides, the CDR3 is TGCAGTGCTCCCATAAGCGGGAGGTCCTACGAGCAGTACTTC. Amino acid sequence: CSAPISGRSYEQYF.

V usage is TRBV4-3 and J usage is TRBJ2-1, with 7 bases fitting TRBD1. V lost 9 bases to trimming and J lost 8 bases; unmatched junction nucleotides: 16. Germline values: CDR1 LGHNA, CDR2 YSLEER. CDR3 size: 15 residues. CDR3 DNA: TGCGCCAGTGCGAAACAGGGGAAGGCGTTCGATGAGCAGTTCTTC. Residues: CASAKQGKAFDEQFF.

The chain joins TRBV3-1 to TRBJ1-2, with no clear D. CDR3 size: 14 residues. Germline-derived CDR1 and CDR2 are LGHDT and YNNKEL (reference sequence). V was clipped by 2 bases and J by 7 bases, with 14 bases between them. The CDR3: CASSQSRRGPGYTF. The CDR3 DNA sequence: TGTGCCAGCAGCCAATCCAGGAGAGGTCCTGGCTACACCTTC.

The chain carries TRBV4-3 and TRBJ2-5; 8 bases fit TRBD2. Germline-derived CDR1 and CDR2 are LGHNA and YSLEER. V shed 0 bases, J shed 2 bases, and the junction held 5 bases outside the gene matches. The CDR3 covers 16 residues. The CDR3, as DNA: TGCGCCAGCAGCCAAGATGGCGGGGGGACACAAGAGACCCAGTACTTC. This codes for CASSQDGGGTQETQYF.

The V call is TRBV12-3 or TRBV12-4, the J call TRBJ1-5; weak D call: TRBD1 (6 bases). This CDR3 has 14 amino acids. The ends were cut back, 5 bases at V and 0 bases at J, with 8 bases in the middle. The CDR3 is CASSGQLSNQPQHF. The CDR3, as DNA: TGTGCCAGCAGTGGACAGCTTAGCAATCAGCCCCAGCATTTT.

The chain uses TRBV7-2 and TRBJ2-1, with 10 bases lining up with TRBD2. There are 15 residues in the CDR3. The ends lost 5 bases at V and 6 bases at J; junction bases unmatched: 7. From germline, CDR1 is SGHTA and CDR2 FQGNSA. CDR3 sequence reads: CASSLRASGGNEQFF. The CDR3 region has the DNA TGTGCCAGCAGCCTGAGGGCTAGCGGGGGCAATGAGCAGTTCTTC.

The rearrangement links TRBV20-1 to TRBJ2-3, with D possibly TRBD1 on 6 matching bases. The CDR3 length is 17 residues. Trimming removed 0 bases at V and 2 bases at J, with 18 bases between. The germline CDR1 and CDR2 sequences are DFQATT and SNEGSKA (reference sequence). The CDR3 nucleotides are TGCAGTGCTAGAGATTACTTACAACAGGGCCCCACAGATACGCAGTATTTT. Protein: CSARDYLQQGPTDTQYF.

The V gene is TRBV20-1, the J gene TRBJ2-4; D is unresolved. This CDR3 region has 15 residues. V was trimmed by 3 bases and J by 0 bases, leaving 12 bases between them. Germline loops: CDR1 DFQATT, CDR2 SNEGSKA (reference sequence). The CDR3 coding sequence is TGCAGTGCTAGGAACGGAGAAATAGCCAAAAACATTCAGTACTTC. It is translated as CSARNGEIAKNIQYF.

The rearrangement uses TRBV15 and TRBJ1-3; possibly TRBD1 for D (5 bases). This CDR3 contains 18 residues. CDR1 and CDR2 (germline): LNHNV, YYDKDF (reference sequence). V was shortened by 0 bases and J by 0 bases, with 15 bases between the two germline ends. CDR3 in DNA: TGTGCCACCAGCAGAGATTATGACAGCCTTAGCTCTGGAAACACCATATATTTT. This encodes CATSRDYDSLSSGNTIYF.

CDR3 in DNA: TGTGCCAGCAGTTCCGCAGGGGGGTCTCCGAATGAGCAGTTCTTC. This translates into CASSSAGGSPNEQFF. This chain joins TRBV27 and TRBJ2-1; D is perhaps TRBD1 (7 bases). The germline V and J ends were trimmed by 4 bases and 7 bases, with 17 bases remaining between them. Per the germline V gene, CDR1 is MNHEY and CDR2 is SMNVEV (reference sequence). The CDR3 runs to 15 residues.

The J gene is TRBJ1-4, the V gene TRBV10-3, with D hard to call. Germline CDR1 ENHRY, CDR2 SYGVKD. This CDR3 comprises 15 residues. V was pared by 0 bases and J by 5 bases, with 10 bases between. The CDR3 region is CAISESGGPNEKLFF. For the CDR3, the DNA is TGTGCCATCAGTGAGTCCGGCGGTCCGAATGAAAAACTGTTTTTT.

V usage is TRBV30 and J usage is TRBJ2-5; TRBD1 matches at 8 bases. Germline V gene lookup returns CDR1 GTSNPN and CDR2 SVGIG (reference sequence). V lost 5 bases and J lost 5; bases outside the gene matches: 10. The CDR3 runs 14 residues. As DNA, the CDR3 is TGTGCCTGGGGTGGGGGGACAGGCCAGGAGACCCAGTACTTC. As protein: CAWGGGTGQETQYF.

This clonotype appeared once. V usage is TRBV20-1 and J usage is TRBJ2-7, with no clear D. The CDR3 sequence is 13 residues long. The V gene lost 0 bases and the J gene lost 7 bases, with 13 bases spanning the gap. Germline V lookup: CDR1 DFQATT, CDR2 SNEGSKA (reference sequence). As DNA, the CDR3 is TGCAGTGCTAGAGATACTGTGGCTGGAGAGCAGTACTTC. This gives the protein CSARDTVAGEQYF.

The CDR3 region has the DNA TGCGCCAGCAGCAGGGGGCAGGACACTGAAGCTTTCTTT. Protein sequence: CASSRGQDTEAFF. The gene calls are TRBV4-3 and TRBJ1-1; 7 bases map to TRBD1. After removal of 5 bases from V and 3 bases from J, the junction contained 3 bases not matched to a gene. Germline V gene lookup returns CDR1 LGHNA and CDR2 YSLEER. The CDR3 has 13 amino acids.

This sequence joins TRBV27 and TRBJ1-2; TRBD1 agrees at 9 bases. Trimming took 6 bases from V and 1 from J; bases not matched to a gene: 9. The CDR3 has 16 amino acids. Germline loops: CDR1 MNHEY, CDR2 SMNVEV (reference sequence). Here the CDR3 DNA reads TGTGCCAGCAGCGCGGACAGGGGTCCCCTTAACTATGGCTACACCTTC. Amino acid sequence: CASSADRGPLNYGYTF.

Here the CDR3 reads CASSLRAGRSGYEQYF. CDR3 in DNA: TGTGCCAGCAGTTTAAGGGCAGGGAGGTCTGGCTACGAGCAGTACTTC. The rearrangement links TRBV12-3 or TRBV12-4 to TRBJ2-7; a possible D gene is TRBD2 (6 bases). Trimming pared 2 bases from V and 3 bases from J, leaving 17 bases between. This CDR3 has 16 amino acids.

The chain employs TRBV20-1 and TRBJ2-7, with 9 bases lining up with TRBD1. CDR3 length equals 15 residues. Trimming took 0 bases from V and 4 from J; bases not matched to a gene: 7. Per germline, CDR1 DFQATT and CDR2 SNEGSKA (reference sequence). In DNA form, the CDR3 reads TGCAGTGCTAGAGATAGTGGACAGGGGATGTACGAGCAGTACTTC. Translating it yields CSARDSGQGMYEQYF.

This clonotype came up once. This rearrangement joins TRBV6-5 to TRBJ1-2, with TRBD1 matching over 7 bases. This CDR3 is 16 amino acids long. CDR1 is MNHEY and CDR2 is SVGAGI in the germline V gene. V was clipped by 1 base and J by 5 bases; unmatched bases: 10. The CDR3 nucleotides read TGTGCCAGCAGTTACTGGGGGACAGCCAGAGGATATGGCTACACCTTC. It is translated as CASSYWGTARGYGYTF.

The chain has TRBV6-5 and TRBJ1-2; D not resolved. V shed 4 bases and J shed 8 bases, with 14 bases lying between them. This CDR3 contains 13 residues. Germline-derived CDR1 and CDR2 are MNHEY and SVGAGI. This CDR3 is CASSSIKSRGYTF. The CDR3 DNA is TGTGCCAGCAGTTCGATAAAATCACGGGGCTACACCTTC.

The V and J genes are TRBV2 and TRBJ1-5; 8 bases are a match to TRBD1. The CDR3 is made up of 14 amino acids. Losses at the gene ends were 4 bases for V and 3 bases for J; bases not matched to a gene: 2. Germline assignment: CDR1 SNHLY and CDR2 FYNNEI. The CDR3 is CASSADRVNQPQHF. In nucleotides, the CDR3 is TGTGCCAGCAGTGCGGACAGGGTCAATCAGCCCCAGCATTTT.